This record concerns one T cell receptor (beta chain) sequence. These data come from a study of blood T cell repertoires in COVID-19. Study details: Italy, Spain and the United States were the sources of the convalescent and acute COVID-19 samples. PBMCs, B-cell-depleted T cells, or T cells provided the cDNA or gDNA that made up the material.

Germline CDR1 and CDR2: DFQATT and SNEGSKA (reference sequence). The CDR3 length is 13 residues. V was clipped by 3 bases and J by 5 bases; unmatched bases: 2. As handled by the study authors: Reference gene primer amplification gave nucleated cell count estimates. Sequencing used immunoSEQ multiplex PCR; TCRdb keeps in-frame clones, though not all of them. From that table come the V and J calls and clone size; the DNA was used to work out D and trimming. Seen here are around 120,000 clones, 65% to 80% observed once, and the top ten hold roughly 2.7%. The sequence was obtained from a man aged 50 to 60 with acute or convalescent COVID-19. V usage is TRBV20-1 and J usage is TRBJ2-1, with 9 positions matching TRBD2. The source material was peripheral blood. The CDR3 sequence: CSASSGGDNEQFF. The CDR3 DNA sequence: TGCAGTGCTAGTAGCGGGGGCGACAATGAGCAGTTCTTC.